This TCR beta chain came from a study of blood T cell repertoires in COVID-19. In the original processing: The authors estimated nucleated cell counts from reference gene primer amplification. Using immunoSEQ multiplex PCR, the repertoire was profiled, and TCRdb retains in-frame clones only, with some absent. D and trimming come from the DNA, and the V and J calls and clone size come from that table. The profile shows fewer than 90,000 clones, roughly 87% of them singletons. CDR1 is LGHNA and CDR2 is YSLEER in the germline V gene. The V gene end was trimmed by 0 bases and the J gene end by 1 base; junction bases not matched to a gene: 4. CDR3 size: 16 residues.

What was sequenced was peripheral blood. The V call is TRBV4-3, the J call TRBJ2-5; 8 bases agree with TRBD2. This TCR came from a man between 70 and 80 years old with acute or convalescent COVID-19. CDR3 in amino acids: CASSQERRGAQETQYF. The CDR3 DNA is TGCGCCAGCAGCCAAGAGAGGCGGGGGGCCCAAGAGACCCAGTACTTC.